The clone carrying this TCR beta chain has a handful of counts. Its matching antigen is unknown. Germline values: CDR1 DFQATT, CDR2 SNEGSKA (reference sequence). This CDR3 region has 14 residues. The V end lost 1 base, the J end lost 9 bases, and 18 bases lay between the germline ends. MiXCR, applied by TCRdb to the RT-PCR reads, yields one record per CDR3 protein. The sample has around 530,000 distinct CDR3 sequences; about 10% are singletons. The data derive from a study of response to subunit inactivated influenza vaccine. Overall study results and limits: Few new T cells, the authors suggested, are recruited by each seasonal influenza vaccination.

The chain uses TRBV20-1 and TRBJ1-1; maybe TRBD1 (5 bases). The TCR was taken from a man aged 50 or older who received an inactivated influenza vaccine. The sequenced sample was PBMCs from blood, obtained on the day of vaccination. Written as DNA, the CDR3 is TGCAGTGCTAGAGCCCTAGGATCGGGGGGGAAAGCTTTCTTT. Translating gives CSARALGSGGKAFF.